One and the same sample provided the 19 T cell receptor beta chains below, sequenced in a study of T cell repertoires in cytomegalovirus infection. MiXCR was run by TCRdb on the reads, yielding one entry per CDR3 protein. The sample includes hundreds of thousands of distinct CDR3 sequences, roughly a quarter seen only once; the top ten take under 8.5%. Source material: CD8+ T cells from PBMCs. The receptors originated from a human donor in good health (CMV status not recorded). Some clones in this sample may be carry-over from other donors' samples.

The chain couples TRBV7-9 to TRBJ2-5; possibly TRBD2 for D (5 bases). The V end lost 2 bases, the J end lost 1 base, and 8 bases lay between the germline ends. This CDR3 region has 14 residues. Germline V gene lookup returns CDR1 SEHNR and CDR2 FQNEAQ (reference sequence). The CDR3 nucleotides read TGTGCCAGCAGCTTATTAGGACTCCAAGAGACCCAGTACTTC. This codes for CASSLLGLQETQYF.

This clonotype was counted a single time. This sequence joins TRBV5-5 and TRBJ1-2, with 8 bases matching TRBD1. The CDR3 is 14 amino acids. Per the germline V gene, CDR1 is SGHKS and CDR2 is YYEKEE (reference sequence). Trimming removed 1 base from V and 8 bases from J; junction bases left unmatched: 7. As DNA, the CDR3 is TGTGCCAGCAGCTTGTCAGGGGGCGCGAGGGGCTACACCTTC. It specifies CASSLSGGARGYTF.

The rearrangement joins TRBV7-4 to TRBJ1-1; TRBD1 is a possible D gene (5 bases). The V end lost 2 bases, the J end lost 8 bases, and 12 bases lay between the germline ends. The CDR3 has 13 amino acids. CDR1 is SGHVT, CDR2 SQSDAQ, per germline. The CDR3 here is CASSLPGTYEAFF. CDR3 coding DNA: TGTGCCAGCAGCTTACCCGGGACCTACGAAGCTTTCTTT.

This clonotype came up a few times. The DNA for the CDR3 is TGTGCCAGCAGCTATCGGGGGAACAGTGACAATGAGCAGTTCTTC. This codes for CASSYRGNSDNEQFF. The chain links TRBV9 to TRBJ2-1; D might be TRBD2 (6 bases). CDR3 length: 15 amino acids. Looked up from germline, CDR1 is SGDLS and CDR2 is YYNGEE. Trimming pared 4 bases from V and 5 bases from J, leaving 16 bases between.

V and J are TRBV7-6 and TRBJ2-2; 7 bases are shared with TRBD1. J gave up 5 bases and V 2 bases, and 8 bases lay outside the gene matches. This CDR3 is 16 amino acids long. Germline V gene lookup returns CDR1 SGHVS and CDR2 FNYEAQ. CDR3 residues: CASSLPTGMWTGELFF. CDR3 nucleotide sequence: TGTGCCAGCAGCTTACCGACAGGGATGTGGACCGGGGAGCTGTTTTTT.

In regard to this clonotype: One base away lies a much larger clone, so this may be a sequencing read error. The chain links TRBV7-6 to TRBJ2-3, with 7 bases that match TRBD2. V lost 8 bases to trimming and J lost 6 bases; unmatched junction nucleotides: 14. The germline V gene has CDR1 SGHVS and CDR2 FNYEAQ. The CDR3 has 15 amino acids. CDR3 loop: CASGYTGGGIDTQYF. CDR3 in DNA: TGTGCCAGCGGCTACACCGGGGGAGGGATCGATACGCAGTATTTT.

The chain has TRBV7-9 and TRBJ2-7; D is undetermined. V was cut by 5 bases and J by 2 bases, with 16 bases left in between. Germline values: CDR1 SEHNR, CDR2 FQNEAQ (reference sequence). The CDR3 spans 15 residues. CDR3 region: CASSRSGPKPYEQYF. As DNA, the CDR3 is TGTGCCAGCAGCCGCTCGGGCCCGAAACCCTACGAGCAGTACTTC.

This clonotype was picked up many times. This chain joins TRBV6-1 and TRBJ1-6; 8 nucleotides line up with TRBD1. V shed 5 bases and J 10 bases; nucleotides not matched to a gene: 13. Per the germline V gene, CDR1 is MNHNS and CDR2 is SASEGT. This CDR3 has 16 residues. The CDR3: CASSLIGQGVLSPLHF. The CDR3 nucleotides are TGTGCCAGCAGTTTAATAGGACAGGGCGTCCTCTCACCCCTCCACTTT.

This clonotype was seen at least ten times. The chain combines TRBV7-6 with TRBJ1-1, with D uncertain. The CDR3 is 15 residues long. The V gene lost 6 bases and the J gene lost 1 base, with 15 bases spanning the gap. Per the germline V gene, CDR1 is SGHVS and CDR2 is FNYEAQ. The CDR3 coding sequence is TGTGCCAGCAGTACGACCGATTGGGGGAACACTGAAGCTTTCTTT. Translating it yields CASSTTDWGNTEAFF.

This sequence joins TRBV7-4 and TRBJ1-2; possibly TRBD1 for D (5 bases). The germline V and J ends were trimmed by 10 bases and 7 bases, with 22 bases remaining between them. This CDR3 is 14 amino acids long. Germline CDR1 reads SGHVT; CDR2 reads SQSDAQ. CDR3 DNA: TGTGCCATACTACAATCGGATCACGGGGCTGGCTACACCTTC. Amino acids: CAILQSDHGAGYTF.

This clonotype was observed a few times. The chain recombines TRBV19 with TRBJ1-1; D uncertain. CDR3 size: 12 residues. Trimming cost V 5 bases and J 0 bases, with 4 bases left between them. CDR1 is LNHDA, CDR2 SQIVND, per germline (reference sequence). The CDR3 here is CASSAMNTEAFF. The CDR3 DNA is TGTGCCAGTAGTGCCATGAACACTGAAGCTTTCTTT.

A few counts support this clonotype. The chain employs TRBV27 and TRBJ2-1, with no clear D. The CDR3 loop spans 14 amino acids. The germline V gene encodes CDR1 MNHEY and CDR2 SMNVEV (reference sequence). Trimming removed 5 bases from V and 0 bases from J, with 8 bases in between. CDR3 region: CASSRASSYNEQFF. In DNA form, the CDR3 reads TGTGCCAGCAGTAGAGCCTCCTCCTACAATGAGCAGTTCTTC.

In DNA, the CDR3 is TGTGCCAGCAGTTCCGGGGGTCCCCAGCCCCAGCATTTT. It codes for CASSSGGPQPQHF. This chain uses TRBV28 with TRBJ1-5, with D tentatively TRBD1 (5 bases). The germline gives CDR1 MDHEN, CDR2 SYDVKM. The CDR3 has 13 residues. Between the trimmed V and J ends, which lost 4 bases and 7 bases, there was a span of 11 bases.

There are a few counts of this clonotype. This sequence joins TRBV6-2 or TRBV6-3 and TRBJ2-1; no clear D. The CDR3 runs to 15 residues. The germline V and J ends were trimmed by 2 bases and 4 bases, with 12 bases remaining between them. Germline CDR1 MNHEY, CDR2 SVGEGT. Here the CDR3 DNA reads TGTGCCAGCAGTTACCACAACCTCCCATACAATGAGCAGTTCTTC. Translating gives CASSYHNLPYNEQFF.

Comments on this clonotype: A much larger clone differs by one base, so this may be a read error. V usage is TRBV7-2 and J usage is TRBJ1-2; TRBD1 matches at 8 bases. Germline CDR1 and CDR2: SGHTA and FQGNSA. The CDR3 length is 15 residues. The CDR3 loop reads CAGSSQGARDYGYTF. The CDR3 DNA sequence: TGTGCCGGCAGCTCCCAGGGGGCTCGGGACTATGGCTACACCTTC.

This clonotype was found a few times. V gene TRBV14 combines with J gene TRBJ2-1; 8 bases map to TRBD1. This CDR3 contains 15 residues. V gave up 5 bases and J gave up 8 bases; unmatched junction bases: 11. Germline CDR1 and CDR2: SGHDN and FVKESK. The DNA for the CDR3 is TGTGCCAGCAGCTTAGGACAGGGAGGTCGTTATGAGCAGTTCTTC. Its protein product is CASSLGQGGRYEQFF.

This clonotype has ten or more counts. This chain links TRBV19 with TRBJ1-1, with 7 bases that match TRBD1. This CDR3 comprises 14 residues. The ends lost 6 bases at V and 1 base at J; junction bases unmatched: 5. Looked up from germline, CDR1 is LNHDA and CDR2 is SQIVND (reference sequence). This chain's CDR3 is CASRIQGENTEAFF. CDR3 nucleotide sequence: TGTGCCAGTAGGATTCAGGGGGAGAACACTGAAGCTTTCTTT.

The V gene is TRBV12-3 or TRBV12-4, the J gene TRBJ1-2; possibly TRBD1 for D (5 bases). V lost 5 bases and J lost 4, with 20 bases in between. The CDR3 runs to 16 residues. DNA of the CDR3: TGTGCCAGCAGTCCCCCCCGGGGCTCGTTAGGCTATGGCTACACCTTC. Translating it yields CASSPPRGSLGYGYTF.

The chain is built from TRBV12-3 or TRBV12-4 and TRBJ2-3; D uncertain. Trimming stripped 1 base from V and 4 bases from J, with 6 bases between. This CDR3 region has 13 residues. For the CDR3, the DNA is TGTGCCAGCAGTTTAGAATCGGCAGATACGCAGTATTTT. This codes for CASSLESADTQYF.